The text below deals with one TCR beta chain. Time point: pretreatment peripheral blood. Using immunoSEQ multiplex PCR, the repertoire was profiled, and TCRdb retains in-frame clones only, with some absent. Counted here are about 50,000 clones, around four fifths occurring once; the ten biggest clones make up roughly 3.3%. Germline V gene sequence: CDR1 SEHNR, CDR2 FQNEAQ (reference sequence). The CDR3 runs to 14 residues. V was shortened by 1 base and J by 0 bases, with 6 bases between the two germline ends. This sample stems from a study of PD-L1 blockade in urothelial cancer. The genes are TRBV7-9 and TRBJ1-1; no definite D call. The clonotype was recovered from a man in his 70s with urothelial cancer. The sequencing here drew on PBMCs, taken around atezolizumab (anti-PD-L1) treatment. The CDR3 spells CASSLDIMNTEAFF. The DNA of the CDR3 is TGTGCCAGCAGCTTAGACATCATGAACACTGAAGCTTTCTTT.